This T cell receptor (beta chain) was sequenced in a study of CD8 T cells in Susac syndrome. CD8+ and CD4+ blood T cells underwent TCR beta sequencing. Purification of the CD8+ and CD4+ T cells relied on negative isolation, and TEMRA cells underwent FACS enrichment. This CDR3 has 16 amino acids. CDR1 and CDR2 from the germline V gene are LGHDT and YNNKEL (reference sequence). V was clipped by 0 bases and J by 3 bases, with 15 bases between them. Reverse transcription of roughly 0.5 to 1 ug RNA was carried out with random hexamers. The CDR3 of TCR beta was amplified by immunoSEQ multiplex PCR across 54 Vbeta and 13 Jbeta. TCRdb passed the immunoSEQ multiplex PCR reads through MiXCR, listing each CDR3 protein once. This sample carries around 170,000 distinct CDR3 sequences, about 95% of them seen once, and the ten largest clones take less than 0.2%. This clonotype has only one observation.

V usage is TRBV3-1 and J usage is TRBJ2-7; weak D call: TRBD1 (5 bases). The sequence came from a human donor with multiple sclerosis. The sequenced sample was CD8+ T cells from PBMCs. CDR3 residues: CASSQDGAWQYYEQYF. DNA of the CDR3: TGTGCCAGCAGCCAAGATGGGGCTTGGCAGTACTACGAGCAGTACTTC.